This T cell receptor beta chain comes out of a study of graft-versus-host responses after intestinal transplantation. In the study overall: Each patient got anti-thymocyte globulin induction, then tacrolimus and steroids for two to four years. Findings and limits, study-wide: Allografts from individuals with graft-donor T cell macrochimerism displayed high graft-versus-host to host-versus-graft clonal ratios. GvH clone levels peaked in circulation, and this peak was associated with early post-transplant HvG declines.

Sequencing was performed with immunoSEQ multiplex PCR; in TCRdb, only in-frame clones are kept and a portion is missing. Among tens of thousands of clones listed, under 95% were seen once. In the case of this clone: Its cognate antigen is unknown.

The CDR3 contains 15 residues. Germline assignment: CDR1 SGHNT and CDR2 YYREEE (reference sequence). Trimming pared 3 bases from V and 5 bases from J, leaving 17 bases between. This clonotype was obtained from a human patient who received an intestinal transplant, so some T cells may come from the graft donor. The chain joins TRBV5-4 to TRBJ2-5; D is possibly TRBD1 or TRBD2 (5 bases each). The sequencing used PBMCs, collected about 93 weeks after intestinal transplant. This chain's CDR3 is CASSSVKDWGETQYF. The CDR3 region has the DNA TGTGCCAGCAGCTCAGTAAAAGACTGGGGGGAGACCCAGTACTTC.